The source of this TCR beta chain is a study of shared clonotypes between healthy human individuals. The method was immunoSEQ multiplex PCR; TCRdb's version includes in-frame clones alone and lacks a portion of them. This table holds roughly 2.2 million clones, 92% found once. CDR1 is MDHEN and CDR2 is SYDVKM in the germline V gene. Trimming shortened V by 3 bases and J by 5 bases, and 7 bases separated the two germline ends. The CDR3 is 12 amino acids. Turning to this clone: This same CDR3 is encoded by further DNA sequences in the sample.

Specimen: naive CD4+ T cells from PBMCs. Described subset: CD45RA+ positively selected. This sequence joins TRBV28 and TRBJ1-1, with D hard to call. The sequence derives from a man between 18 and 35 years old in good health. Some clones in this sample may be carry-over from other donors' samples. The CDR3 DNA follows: TGTGCCAGCAGTTTTAGGCGGACTGAAGCTTTCTTT. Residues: CASSFRRTEAFF. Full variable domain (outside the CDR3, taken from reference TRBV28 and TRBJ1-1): DVKVTQSSRYLVKRTGEKVFLECVQDMDHENMFWYRQDPGLGLRLIYFSYDVKMKEKGDIPEGYSVSREKKERFSLILESASTNQTSMYLCASSFRRTEAFFGQGTRLTVV.